The clone carrying this T cell receptor beta chain was counted only a few times. The data were obtained in a study of blood T cell repertoires in COVID-19. Looking at the study overall: PBMCs, B-cell-depleted T cells, or T cells were the source of the cDNA or gDNA that made up the material.

In the source study's methods: Estimation of nucleated cell counts relied on the amplification of reference gene primers. The protocol was immunoSEQ multiplex PCR, while the TCRdb copy is restricted to in-frame clones and leaves out a portion. V, J and clone size are taken as reported in that table, and D and trimming were inferred from the DNA itself. The sample lists approximately 270,000 clones, 75% to 90% occurring once. Germline-derived CDR1 and CDR2 are LNHDA and SQIVND (reference sequence). V shed 1 base and J shed 2 bases, with 8 bases lying between them. The CDR3 covers 14 residues. Sequenced material: peripheral blood. This rearrangement joins TRBV19 to TRBJ1-1; tentative D call: TRBD1 (5 bases). The receptor's source is a woman between 65 and 79 years old with acute or convalescent COVID-19. The CDR3 reads CASSIGTLNTEAFF. The DNA for the CDR3 is TGTGCCAGTAGTATAGGGACACTTAACACTGAAGCTTTCTTT. Full variable domain (remainder filled in from reference TRBV19 and TRBJ1-1): DGGITQSPKYLFRKEGQNVTLSCEQNLNHDAMYWYRQDPGQGLRLIYYSQIVNDFQKGDIAEGYSVSREKKESFPLTVTSAQKNPTAFYLCASSIGTLNTEAFFGQGTRLTVV.